The clone carrying this T cell receptor (beta chain) was detected many times. The antigen is unknown. The ends were cut back, 2 bases at V and 6 bases at J, with 19 bases in the middle. The CDR3 loop spans 16 amino acids. Germline CDR1 reads SGHRS; CDR2 reads YFSETQ. This entry is derived from a study of CD8 T cells in ankylosing spondylitis. The authors made TCR beta libraries by quantitative 5'-RACE with molecular barcodes. TCRdb recomputed calls from the 5' RACE reads with MiXCR, one row per CDR3 protein. The sample records around 120,000 distinct CDR3 sequences, roughly 15% being singletons. General study points: Seemingly characteristic of ankylosing spondylitis blood was a TCR beta motif consisting of several highly homologous variants.

The V gene is TRBV5-1, the J gene TRBJ2-3; D uncertain. This TCR was recovered from a female donor with ankylosing spondylitis or in good health (not recorded which). The specimen was blood, either unsorted or a sorted T cell fraction (not recorded which). This CDR3 reads CASSFISPASMDTQYF. The DNA for the CDR3 is TGCGCCAGCAGCTTTATCTCGCCGGCGAGCATGGATACGCAGTATTTT.